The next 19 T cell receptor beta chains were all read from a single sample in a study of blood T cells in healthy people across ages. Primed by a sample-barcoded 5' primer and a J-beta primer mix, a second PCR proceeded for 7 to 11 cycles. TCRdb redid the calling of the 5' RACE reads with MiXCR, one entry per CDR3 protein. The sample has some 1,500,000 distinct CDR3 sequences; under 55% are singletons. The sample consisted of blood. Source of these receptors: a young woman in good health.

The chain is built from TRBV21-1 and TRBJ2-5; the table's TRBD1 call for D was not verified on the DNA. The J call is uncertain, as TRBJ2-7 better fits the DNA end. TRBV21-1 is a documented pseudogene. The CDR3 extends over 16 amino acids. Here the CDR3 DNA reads TGTGCCAGCAGCAAATTGATTCGGGGACAGGGAACCGAGCAGTACTTC. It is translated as CASSKLIRGQGTEQYF.

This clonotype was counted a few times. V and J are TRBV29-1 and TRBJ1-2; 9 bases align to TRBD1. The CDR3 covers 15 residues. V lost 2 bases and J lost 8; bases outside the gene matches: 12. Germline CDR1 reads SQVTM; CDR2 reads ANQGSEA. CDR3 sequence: CSVEPNRGRLSGYTF. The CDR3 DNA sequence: TGCAGCGTTGAACCTAACAGGGGGCGCCTGAGCGGCTACACCTTC.

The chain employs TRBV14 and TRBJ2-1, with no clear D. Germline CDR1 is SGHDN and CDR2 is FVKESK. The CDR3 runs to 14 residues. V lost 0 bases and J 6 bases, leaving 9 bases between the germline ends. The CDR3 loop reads CASSQDLQFNEQFF. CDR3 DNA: TGTGCCAGCAGCCAAGATCTCCAGTTCAATGAGCAGTTCTTC.

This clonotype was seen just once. CDR3 DNA: TGTGCCAGCAGCCCTCTAGCGGGAGGGAGTCATGAGCAGTTCTTC. Encoded protein: CASSPLAGGSHEQFF. The chain links TRBV11-2 to TRBJ2-1; 12 bases line up with TRBD2. The V segment lost 5 bases and the J segment 8 bases; nucleotides outside the gene matches: 7. CDR3 length: 15 amino acids. Germline values: CDR1 SGHAT, CDR2 FQNNGV.

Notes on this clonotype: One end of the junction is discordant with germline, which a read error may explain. The CDR3 loop reads CASSELAGTGNSPPHF. CDR3 sequence (DNA): TGTGCCAGCAGTGAGTTAGCGGGGACAGGGAATTCACCCCCCCACTTT. The chain carries TRBV25-1 and TRBJ1-6, with TRBD1 matching 9 bases. The CDR3 has 16 amino acids. Germline loops: CDR1 MGHDK, CDR2 SYGVNS.

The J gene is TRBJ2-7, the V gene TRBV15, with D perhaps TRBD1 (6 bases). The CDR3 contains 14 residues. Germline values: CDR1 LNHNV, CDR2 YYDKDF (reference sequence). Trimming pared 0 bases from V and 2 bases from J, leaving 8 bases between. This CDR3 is CATSREWGPYEQYF. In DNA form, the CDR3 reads TGTGCCACCAGCAGAGAGTGGGGGCCCTACGAGCAGTACTTC.

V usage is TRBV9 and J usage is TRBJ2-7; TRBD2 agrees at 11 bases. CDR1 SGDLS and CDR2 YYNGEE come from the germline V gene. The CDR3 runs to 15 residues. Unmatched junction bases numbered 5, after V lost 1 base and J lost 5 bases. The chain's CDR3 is CASSVLAGGEHEQYF. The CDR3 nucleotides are TGTGCCAGCAGCGTACTAGCGGGGGGCGAACACGAGCAGTACTTC.

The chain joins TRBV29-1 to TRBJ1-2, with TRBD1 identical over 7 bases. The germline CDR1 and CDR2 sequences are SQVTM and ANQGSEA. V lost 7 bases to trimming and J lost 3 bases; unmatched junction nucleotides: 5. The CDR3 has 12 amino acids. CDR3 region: CSGIDRDYGYTF. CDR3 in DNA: TGCAGCGGTATCGACAGGGACTATGGCTACACCTTC.

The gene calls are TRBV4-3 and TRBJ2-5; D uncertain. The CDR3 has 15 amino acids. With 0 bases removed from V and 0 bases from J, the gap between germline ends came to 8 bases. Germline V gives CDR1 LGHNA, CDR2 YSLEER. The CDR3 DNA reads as TGCGCCAGCAGCCAAGACGTCAATTACCAAGAGACCCAGTACTTC. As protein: CASSQDVNYQETQYF.

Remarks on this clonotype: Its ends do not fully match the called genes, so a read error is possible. This CDR3 reads CAGSWAGVTDTQYF. In nucleotides, the CDR3 is TGCGCCGGCAGCTGGGCGGGAGTGACAGATACGCAGTATTTT. This chain uses TRBV5-1 with TRBJ2-3, with TRBD2 matching 7 bases. CDR1 is SGHRS and CDR2 is YFSETQ in the germline V gene. This CDR3 is 14 amino acids long.

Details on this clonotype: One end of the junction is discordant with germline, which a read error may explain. In DNA, the CDR3 is TGTGCTAGCAGCTGCGCAGGGGGGACAGATACGCAGTATTTT. It yields the protein CASSCAGGTDTQYF. The rearrangement uses TRBV7-7 and TRBJ2-3, with D perhaps matching TRBD1 (7 bases). CDR1 and CDR2 from the germline V gene are SSHAT and FNYEAQ (reference sequence). This CDR3 is 14 amino acids long.

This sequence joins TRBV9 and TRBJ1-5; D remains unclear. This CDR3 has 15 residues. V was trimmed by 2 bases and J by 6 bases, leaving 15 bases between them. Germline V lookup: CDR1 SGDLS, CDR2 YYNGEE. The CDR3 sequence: CASSVSGVGGQPQHF. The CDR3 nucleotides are TGTGCCAGCAGCGTGTCCGGGGTAGGAGGTCAGCCCCAGCATTTT.

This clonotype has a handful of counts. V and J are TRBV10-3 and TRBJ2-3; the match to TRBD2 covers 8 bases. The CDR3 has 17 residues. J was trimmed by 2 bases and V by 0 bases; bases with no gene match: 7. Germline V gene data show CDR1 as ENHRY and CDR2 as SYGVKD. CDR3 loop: CAISESTSGSFTDTQYF. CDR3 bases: TGTGCCATCAGTGAGTCGACAAGCGGGAGTTTCACAGATACGCAGTATTTT.

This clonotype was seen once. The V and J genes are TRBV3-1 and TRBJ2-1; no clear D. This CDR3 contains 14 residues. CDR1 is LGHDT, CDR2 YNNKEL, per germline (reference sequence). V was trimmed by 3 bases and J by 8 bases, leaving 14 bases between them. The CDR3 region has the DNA TGTGCCAGCAGCCATGCCTTGGGATCGGATGAGCAGTTCTTC. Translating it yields CASSHALGSDEQFF.

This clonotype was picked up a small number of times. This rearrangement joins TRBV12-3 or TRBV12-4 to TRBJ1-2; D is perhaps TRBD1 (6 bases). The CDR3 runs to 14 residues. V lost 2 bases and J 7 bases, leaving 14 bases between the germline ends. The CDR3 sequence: CASSLRGVVFGYTF. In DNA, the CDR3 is TGTGCCAGCAGTTTAAGGGGGGTTGTATTTGGCTACACCTTC.

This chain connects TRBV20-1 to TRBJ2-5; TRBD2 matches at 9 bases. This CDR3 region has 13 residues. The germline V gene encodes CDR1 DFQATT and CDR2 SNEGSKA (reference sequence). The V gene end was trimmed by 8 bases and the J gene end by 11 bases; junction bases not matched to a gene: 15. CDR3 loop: CSPLAGTDNEQYF. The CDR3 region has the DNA TGCAGTCCTCTAGCGGGAACCGACAATGAGCAGTACTTC.

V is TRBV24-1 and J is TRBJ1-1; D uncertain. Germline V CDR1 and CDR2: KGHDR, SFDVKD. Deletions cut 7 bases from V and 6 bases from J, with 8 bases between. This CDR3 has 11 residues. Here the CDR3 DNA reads TGTGCCACCAGACATGGGGCTGAAGCTTTCTTT. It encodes CATRHGAEAFF.

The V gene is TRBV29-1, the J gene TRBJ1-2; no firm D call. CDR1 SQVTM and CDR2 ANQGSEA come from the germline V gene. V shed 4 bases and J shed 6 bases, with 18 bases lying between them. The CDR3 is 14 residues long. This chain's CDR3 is CSVARSVAFNGYTF. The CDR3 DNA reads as TGCAGCGTTGCTAGGAGCGTAGCGTTCAATGGCTACACCTTC. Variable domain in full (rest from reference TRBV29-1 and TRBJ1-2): SAVISQKPSRDICQRGTSLTIQCQVDSQVTMMFWYRQQPGQSLTLIATANQGSEATYESGFVIDKFPISRPNLTFSTLTVSNMSPEDSSIYLCSVARSVAFNGYTFGSGTRLTVV.

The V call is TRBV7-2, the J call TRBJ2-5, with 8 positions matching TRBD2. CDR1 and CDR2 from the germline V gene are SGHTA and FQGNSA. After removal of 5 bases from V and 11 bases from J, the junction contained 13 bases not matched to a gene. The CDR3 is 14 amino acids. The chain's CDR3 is CASSLSGGGAKQYF. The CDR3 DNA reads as TGTGCCAGCAGCCTGTCCGGGGGGGGTGCAAAACAGTACTTC.